The 10 T cell receptor beta chains below were found in one sample sequenced in a study of blood T cell repertoires in COVID-19. Some clones are missing from TCRdb's copy, which holds only in-frame ones; the method was immunoSEQ multiplex PCR. In the table there are over 30,000 clones, 90% of which are singletons. The sample taken for sequencing was peripheral blood. Every receptor here comes from a man older than 75 with acute or convalescent COVID-19.

DNA of the CDR3: TGCAGCGTACCGCGTTTGGGTTCAGGCGGGGAGCTGTTTTTT. It codes for CSVPRLGSGGELFF. The rearrangement links TRBV29-1 to TRBJ2-2; no firm D call. Trimming removed 6 bases at V and 7 bases at J, with 18 bases between. Germline CDR1 SQVTM, CDR2 ANQGSEA. This CDR3 spans 14 amino acids.

The chain has TRBV4-1 and TRBJ1-3; 8 bases are shared with TRBD1. The J segment lost 1 base and the V segment lost 4 bases, leaving 6 bases of the junction unmatched. The germline V gene has CDR1 MGHRA and CDR2 YSYEKL. This CDR3 has 16 amino acids. The CDR3 DNA is TGCGCCAGCAGCCGGGAAAGACAGGGGTCTGGAAACACCATATATTTT. This codes for CASSRERQGSGNTIYF.

The V and J genes are TRBV6-5 and TRBJ1-5, with a tentative D call TRBD1 (5 bases). The CDR3 is 14 residues long. Germline V lookup: CDR1 MNHEY, CDR2 SVGAGI. V was trimmed by 2 bases and J by 3 bases, leaving 8 bases between them. CDR3 region: CASSYRGNNQPQHF. In DNA form, the CDR3 reads TGTGCCAGCAGTTACAGGGGAAACAATCAGCCCCAGCATTTT.

The chain links TRBV11-2 to TRBJ2-2; tentatively, D is TRBD1 (6 bases). Germline lookup yields CDR1 SGHAT and CDR2 FQNNGV. CDR3 length: 17 amino acids. Trimming pared 5 bases from V and 2 bases from J, leaving 18 bases between. CDR3 amino acids: CASSPGTQRINTGELFF. In nucleotides, the CDR3 is TGTGCCAGCAGCCCAGGGACACAGAGGATAAACACCGGGGAGCTGTTTTTT.

This clone showed up just once. The genes are TRBV7-9 and TRBJ1-2, with 9 positions matching TRBD1. From germline, CDR1 is SEHNR and CDR2 FQNEAQ (reference sequence). This CDR3 region has 17 residues. Trimming cost V 5 bases and J 4 bases; bases outside gene matches: 14. The DNA for the CDR3 is TGTGCCAGCAGCAGAACGGGACAGGGAGTTGGGGGCTATGGCTACACCTTC. Translation gives CASSRTGQGVGGYGYTF.

A single count supports this clone. This chain joins TRBV29-1 and TRBJ1-2, with a weak D call TRBD1 (5 bases). The CDR3 consists of 12 residues. Deletions cut 6 bases from V and 8 bases from J, with 16 bases between. Germline lookup yields CDR1 SQVTM and CDR2 ANQGSEA. CDR3 in amino acids: CSVGPSREGYTF. The CDR3 coding sequence is TGCAGCGTAGGCCCCAGCAGGGAAGGCTACACCTTC.

The chain combines TRBV29-1 with TRBJ1-2; D unclear. Between the trimmed V and J ends, which lost 8 bases and 4 bases, there was a span of 11 bases. From germline, CDR1 is SQVTM and CDR2 ANQGSEA. This CDR3 has 11 residues. The CDR3 DNA reads as TGCAGCTCCTGGGCGACCTATGGCTACACCTTC. It specifies CSSWATYGYTF. Complete variable domain (other parts from reference TRBV29-1 and TRBJ1-2): SAVISQKPSRDICQRGTSLTIQCQVDSQVTMMFWYRQQPGQSLTLIATANQGSEATYESGFVIDKFPISRPNLTFSTLTVSNMSPEDSSIYLCSSWATYGYTFGSGTRLTVV.

This chain links TRBV25-1 with TRBJ1-3; possibly TRBD1 for D (5 bases). The CDR3 extends over 16 amino acids. The germline CDR1 and CDR2 sequences are MGHDK and SYGVNS. V lost 6 bases and J 0 bases, leaving 15 bases between the germline ends. CDR3 region: CASSMNGDSSGNTIYF. In DNA form, the CDR3 reads TGTGCCAGCAGCATGAACGGCGACAGCTCTGGAAACACCATATATTTT.

This chain joins TRBV3-1 (or the pseudogene TRBV3-2) and TRBJ2-3; 7 bases are shared with TRBD1. The CDR3 covers 13 residues. The V segment lost 7 bases and the J segment 4 bases; nucleotides outside the gene matches: 5. The V gene's germline CDR1 is LGHDT and CDR2 YNNKEL (reference sequence). Written as DNA, the CDR3 is TGTGCCAGCACCCACAGGGGCTCAGATACGCAGTATTTT. It is translated as CASTHRGSDTQYF.

The chain joins TRBV6-5 to TRBJ1-4; D possibly corresponds to TRBD1 (5 bases). Germline V gene lookup returns CDR1 MNHEY and CDR2 SVGAGI. Trimming took off 6 bases at V and 10 bases at J, with 12 bases between the two ends. The length of the CDR3 is 12 residues. The CDR3 DNA reads TGTGCCAGCAGGCCGGACGGGGGAAAACTGTTTTTT. Encoded protein: CASRPDGGKLFF.